Included here is one TCR beta chain sequence, with context. Its antigen remains unknown. These data are taken from a study of shared clonotypes between healthy human individuals. For the study at large: CD4 naive and CD4 memory each took three plates per donor, while CD8 naive took two and CD8 memory one.

The authors distributed each subset's genomic DNA evenly over several immunoSEQ plates. Profiling relied on immunoSEQ multiplex PCR, and the TCRdb table lists in-frame clones only, not all of them. Of a few million clones detected, 90% to 95% appear once; the ten largest clones hold around 1.7%. Points from the study as a whole: Large sequencing depth failed to make sorted-subset sequencing complete, rarefaction showed.

Naive CD8 isolation took CD45RO-negative cells positively selected for CCR7 and excluded terminally differentiated effector memory CD45RA+ cells. Germline V gives CDR1 SQVTM, CDR2 ANQGSEA. CDR3 length: 18 amino acids. V was clipped by 3 bases and J by 1 base, with 25 bases between them. Sample: naive CD8+ T cells from PBMCs. The chain combines TRBV29-1 with TRBJ2-7; D not certain. The sequence came from a young man in good health. Some clones in this sample may be carry-over from other donors' samples. DNA for the CDR3: TGCAGCGTTGAGCGTCCGGAGTTTCTCGCAGGCGCTTCCTACGAGCAGTACTTC. Translation gives CSVERPEFLAGASYEQYF.